A selection of T cell receptor beta chains follows, all from one sample in a study of CD8 T cells in Susac syndrome. TCRdb reprocessed the immunoSEQ multiplex PCR reads via MiXCR and lists one record per CDR3 protein. The sample holds 100,000 to 150,000 distinct CDR3 sequences, approximately 93% seen once. Material for sequencing was CD8+ T cells from PBMCs. These receptor sequences come from a human donor with multiple sclerosis. The CDR3 runs from the conserved cysteine through the conserved F or W. Fields, in order: J gene, D gene, clone size, V gene, CDR3 protein, CDR3 DNA. A D gene is named only where the DNA matches it firmly. Clone size is stated in some rows and not others, as once, few, many or a class when expanded.

TRBJ1-1 | NA | NA | TRBV29-1 | CSGLWGETASDWGDTEAFF | TGCAGCGGATTGTGGGGGGAGACAGCCTCAGACTGGGGGGACACTGAAGCTTTCTTT
TRBJ2-7 | NA | NA | TRBV7-8 | CASSIGQSAYEQYF | TGTGCCAGCAGTATCGGACAGTCCGCCTACGAGCAGTACTTC
TRBJ1-6 | TRBD1 | NA | TRBV9 | CASSGGTGWNSPLHF | TGTGCCAGCAGCGGAGGGACAGGGTGGAATTCACCCCTCCACTTT
TRBJ2-3 | TRBD2 | few | TRBV6-4 | CASSDSILAGSPTDTQYF | TGTGCCAGCAGTGACTCGATCCTAGCGGGGTCACCCACAGATACGCAGTATTTT
TRBJ2-7 | NA | NA | TRBV11-1 | CASSRPGVTYEQYF | TGTGCCAGCAGTCGTCCAGGGGTTACCTACGAGCAGTACTTC
TRBJ2-1 | TRBD1 | NA | TRBV24-1 | CATGTGDEQFF | TGTGCCACCGGGACAGGGGATGAGCAGTTCTTC
TRBJ1-1 | NA | NA | TRBV12-3/TRBV12-4 | CASSPRTLEAFF | TGTGCCAGCAGTCCAAGAACACTTGAAGCTTTCTTT
TRBJ2-1 | NA | NA | TRBV9 | CASSVGASSPGNRITYNEQFF | TGTGCCAGCAGCGTAGGCGCCTCTAGTCCCGGGAATAGAATAACCTACAATGAGCAGTTCTTC
TRBJ1-2 | TRBD1 | NA | TRBV7-6 | CASSRSGTGVNYGYTF | TGTGCCAGCAGCCGTAGCGGGACAGGGGTTAACTATGGCTACACCTTC
TRBJ2-1 | TRBD2 | NA | TRBV12-3/TRBV12-4 | CASSLGGGDLQQFF | TGTGCCAGCAGTTTGGGCGGGGGTGACCTTCAGCAGTTCTTC
TRBJ2-3 | NA | NA | TRBV20-1 | CSARDRAGLVDTQYF | TGCAGTGCTAGAGATCGAGCGGGTCTGGTAGATACGCAGTATTTT
TRBJ2-5 | TRBD1 | NA | TRBV7-9 | CATRDSLFQETQYF | TGTGCTACCCGGGACAGCCTCTTCCAAGAGACCCAGTACTTC
TRBJ2-4 | TRBD2 | NA | TRBV3-1 | CASSQVVAGGHKNIQYF | TGTGCCAGCAGCCAAGTGGTGGCGGGGGGACACAAAAACATTCAGTACTTC
TRBJ2-7 | TRBD1 | NA | TRBV20-1 | CSARPPPGQHYEQYF | TGCAGTGCTAGACCCCCACCGGGACAGCACTACGAGCAGTACTTC
TRBJ2-5 | TRBD1 | NA | TRBV5-4 | CASSGPTGGFQETQYF | TGTGCCAGCAGCGGACCGACAGGGGGCTTCCAAGAGACCCAGTACTTC
TRBJ2-1 | TRBD2 | NA | TRBV10-3 | CAISEAGGYNEQFF | TGTGCCATCAGTGAGGCGGGAGGGTACAATGAGCAGTTCTTC
TRBJ2-2 | TRBD1 | NA | TRBV9 | CASSSRGQHTGELFF | TGTGCCAGCAGCTCCCGGGGACAGCACACCGGGGAGCTGTTTTTT
TRBJ2-2 | NA | NA | TRBV27 | CASSWTFTGELFF | TGTGCCAGCAGCTGGACCTTCACCGGGGAGCTGTTTTTT
TRBJ1-2 | NA | NA | TRBV28 | CASRPTWGKANYGYTF | TGTGCCAGCAGACCCACGTGGGGCAAAGCTAACTATGGCTACACCTTC
TRBJ1-5 | TRBD1 | NA | TRBV10-2 | CASSESTLRGRQPQHF | TGCGCCAGCAGTGAGTCGACTCTAAGGGGGCGGCAGCCCCAGCATTTT
TRBJ2-2 | NA | NA | TRBV12-5 | CASGLPPGVNTGELFF | TGTGCTAGTGGTTTGCCACCGGGGGTGAACACCGGGGAGCTGTTTTTT
TRBJ2-1 | TRBD2 | NA | TRBV7-3 | CASRGLAGVNGQFF | TGTGCCAGCAGGGGGCTAGCGGGAGTTAATGGGCAGTTCTTC
TRBJ2-5 | NA | NA | TRBV4-1 | CASSQVQGTQETQYF | TGCGCCAGCAGCCAAGTACAGGGAACCCAAGAGACCCAGTACTTC
TRBJ2-3 | NA | once | TRBV20-1 | CNHGGAPTDTQYF | TGTAACCATGGCGGGGCCCCCACAGATACGCAGTATTTT
TRBJ2-7 | TRBD2 | NA | TRBV5-4 | CASSEGTSGGAHPYEQYF | TGTGCCAGCAGCGAGGGGACTAGCGGGGGGGCTCATCCCTACGAGCAGTACTTC